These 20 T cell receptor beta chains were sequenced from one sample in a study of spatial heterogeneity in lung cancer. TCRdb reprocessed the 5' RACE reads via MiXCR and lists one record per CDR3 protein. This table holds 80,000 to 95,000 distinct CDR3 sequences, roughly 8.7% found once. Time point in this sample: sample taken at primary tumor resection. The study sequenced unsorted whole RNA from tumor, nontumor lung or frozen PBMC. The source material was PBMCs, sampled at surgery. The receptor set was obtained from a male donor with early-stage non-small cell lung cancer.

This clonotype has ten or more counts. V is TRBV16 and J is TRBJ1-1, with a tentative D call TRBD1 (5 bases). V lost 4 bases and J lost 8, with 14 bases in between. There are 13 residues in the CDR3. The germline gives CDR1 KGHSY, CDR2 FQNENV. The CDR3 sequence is CASSPWGGAEAFF. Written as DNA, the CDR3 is TGTGCCAGCAGCCCTTGGGGCGGAGCCGAAGCTTTCTTT.

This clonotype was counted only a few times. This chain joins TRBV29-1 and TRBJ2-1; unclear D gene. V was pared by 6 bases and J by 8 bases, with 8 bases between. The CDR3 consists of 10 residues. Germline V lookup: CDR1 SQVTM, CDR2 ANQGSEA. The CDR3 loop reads CSVANHEQFF. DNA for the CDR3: TGCAGCGTGGCTAACCATGAGCAGTTCTTC.

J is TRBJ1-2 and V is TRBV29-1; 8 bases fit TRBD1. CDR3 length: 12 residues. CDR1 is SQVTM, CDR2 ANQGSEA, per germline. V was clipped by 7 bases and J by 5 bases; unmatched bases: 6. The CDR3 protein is CSGGQGNYGYTF. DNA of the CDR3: TGCAGCGGAGGACAGGGAAATTATGGCTACACCTTC.

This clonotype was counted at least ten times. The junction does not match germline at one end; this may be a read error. The DNA for the CDR3 is TGTGCCCTCCCGGTGACCATCACCTTC. The encoded protein is CALPVTITF. The chain couples TRBV25-1 to TRBJ2-5; unclear D gene. The CDR3 covers 9 residues. Germline CDR1 and CDR2: MGHDK and SYGVNS.

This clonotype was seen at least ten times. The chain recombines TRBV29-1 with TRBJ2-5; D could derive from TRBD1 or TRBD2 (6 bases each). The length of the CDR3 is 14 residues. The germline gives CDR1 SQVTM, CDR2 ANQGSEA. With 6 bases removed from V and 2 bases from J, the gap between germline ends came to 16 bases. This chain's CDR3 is CSVAAGGGQETQYF. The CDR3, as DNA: TGCAGCGTCGCAGCCGGGGGCGGTCAAGAGACCCAGTACTTC.

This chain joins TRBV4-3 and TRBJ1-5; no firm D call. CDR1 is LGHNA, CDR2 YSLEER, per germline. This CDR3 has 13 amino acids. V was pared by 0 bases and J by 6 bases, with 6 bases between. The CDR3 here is CASSQDLIQPQHF. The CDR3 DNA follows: TGCGCCAGCAGCCAAGATTTGATTCAGCCCCAGCATTTT.

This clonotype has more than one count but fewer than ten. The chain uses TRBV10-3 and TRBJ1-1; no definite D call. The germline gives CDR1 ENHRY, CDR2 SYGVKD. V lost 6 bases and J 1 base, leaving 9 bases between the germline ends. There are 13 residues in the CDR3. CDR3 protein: CAIRKGENTEAFF. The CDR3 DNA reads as TGTGCCATCAGAAAGGGAGAGAACACTGAAGCTTTCTTT.

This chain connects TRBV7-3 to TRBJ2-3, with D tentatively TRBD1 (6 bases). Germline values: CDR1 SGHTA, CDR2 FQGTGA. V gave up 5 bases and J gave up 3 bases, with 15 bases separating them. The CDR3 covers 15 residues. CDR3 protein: CASSVGTIDTDTQYF. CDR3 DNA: TGTGCCAGCAGCGTCGGGACAATCGATACAGATACGCAGTATTTT.

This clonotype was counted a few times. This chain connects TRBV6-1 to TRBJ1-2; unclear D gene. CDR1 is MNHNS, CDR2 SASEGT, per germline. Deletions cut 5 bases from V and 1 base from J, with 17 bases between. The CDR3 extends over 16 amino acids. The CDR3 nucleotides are TGTGCCAGCAGTCTTACCTACGTAGGTCTTAACTATGGCTACACCTTC. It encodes CASSLTYVGLNYGYTF.

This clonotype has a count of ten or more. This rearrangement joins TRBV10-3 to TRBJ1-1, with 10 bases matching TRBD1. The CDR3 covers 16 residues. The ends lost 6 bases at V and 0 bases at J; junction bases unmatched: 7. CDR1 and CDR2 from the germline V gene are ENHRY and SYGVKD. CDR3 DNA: TGTGCCATCAGGGGCCGGGACAGGGGAGTGAACACTGAAGCTTTCTTT. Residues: CAIRGRDRGVNTEAFF.

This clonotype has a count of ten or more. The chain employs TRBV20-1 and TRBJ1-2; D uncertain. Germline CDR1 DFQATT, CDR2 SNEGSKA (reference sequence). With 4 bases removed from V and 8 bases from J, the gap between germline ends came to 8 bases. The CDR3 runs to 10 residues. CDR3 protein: CSATGGGYTF. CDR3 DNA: TGCAGTGCTACCGGTGGCGGCTACACCTTC.

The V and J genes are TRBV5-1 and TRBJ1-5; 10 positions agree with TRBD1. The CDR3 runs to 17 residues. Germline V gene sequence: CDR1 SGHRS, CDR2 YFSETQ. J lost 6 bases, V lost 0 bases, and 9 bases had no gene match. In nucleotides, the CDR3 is TGCGCCAGCAGCTTGGGCCCGACAGGGGGCGGGGGTCAGCCCCAGCATTTT. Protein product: CASSLGPTGGGGQPQHF. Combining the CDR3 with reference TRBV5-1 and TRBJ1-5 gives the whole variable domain KAGVTQTPRYLIKTRGQQVTLSCSPISGHRSVSWYQQTPGQGLQFLFEYFSETQRNKGNFPGRFSGRQFSNSRSEMNVSTLELGDSALYLCASSLGPTGGGGQPQHFGDGTRLSIL.

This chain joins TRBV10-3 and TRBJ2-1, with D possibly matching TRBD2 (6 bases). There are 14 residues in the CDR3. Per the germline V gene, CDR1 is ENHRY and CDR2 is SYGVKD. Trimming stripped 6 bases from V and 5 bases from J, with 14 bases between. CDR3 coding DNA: TGTGCCATCAGGGGGGGACTCAGTCACAATGAGCAGTTCTTC. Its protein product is CAIRGGLSHNEQFF.

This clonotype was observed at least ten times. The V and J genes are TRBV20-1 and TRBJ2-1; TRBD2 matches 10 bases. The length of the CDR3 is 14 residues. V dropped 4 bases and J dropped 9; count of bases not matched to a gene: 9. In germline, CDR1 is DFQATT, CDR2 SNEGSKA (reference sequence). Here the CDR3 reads CSAISSGGALEQFF. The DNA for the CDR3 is TGCAGTGCTATATCCAGCGGGGGGGCCCTTGAGCAGTTCTTC.

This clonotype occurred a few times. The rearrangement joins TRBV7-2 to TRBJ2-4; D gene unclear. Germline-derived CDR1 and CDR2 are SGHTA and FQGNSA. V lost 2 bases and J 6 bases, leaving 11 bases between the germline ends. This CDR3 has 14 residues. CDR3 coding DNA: TGTGCCAGCAGCTTAACGTCGGTTATAAACATTCAGTACTTC. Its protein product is CASSLTSVINIQYF.

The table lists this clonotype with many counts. This CDR3 is CASSLDWTSGNTIYF. CDR3 in DNA: TGTGCCAGCAGCTTGGATTGGACTTCCGGAAACACCATATATTTT. V usage is TRBV5-6 and J usage is TRBJ1-3; D is ambiguous. In germline, CDR1 is SGHDT, CDR2 YYEEEE. There are 15 residues in the CDR3. V was trimmed by 0 bases and J by 4 bases, leaving 11 bases between them. Full variable domain (rest looked up from reference TRBV5-6 and TRBJ1-3): DAGVTQSPTHLIKTRGQQVTLRCSPKSGHDTVSWYQQALGQGPQFIFQYYEEEERQRGNFPDRFSGHQFPNYSSELNVNALLLGDSALYLCASSLDWTSGNTIYFGEGSWLTVV.

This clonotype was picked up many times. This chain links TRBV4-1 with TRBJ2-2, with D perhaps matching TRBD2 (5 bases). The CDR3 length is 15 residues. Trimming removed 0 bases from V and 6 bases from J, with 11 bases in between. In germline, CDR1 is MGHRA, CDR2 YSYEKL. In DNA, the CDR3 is TGCGCCAGCAGCCAAGAGAGGGAACAGCCCGGGGAGCTGTTTTTT. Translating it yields CASSQEREQPGELFF.

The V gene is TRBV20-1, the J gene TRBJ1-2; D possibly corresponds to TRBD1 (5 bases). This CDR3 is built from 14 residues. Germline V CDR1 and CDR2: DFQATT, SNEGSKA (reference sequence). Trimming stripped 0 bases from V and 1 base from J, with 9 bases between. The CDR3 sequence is CSARDPGHNYGYTF. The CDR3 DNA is TGCAGTGCTAGAGATCCCGGACATAACTATGGCTACACCTTC.

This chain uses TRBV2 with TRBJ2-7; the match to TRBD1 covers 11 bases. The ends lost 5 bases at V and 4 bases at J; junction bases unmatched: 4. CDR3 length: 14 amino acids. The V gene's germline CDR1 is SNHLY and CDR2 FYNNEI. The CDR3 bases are TGTGCCAGCAGTCACGGGACAGGGGGATACGAGCAGTACTTC. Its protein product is CASSHGTGGYEQYF.

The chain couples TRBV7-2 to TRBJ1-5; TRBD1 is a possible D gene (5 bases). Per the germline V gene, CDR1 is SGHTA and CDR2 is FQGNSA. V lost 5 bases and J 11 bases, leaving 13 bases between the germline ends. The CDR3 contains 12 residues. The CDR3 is CASSRRDESQHF. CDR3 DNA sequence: TGTGCCAGCAGCCGGCGGGACGAGTCCCAGCATTTT.